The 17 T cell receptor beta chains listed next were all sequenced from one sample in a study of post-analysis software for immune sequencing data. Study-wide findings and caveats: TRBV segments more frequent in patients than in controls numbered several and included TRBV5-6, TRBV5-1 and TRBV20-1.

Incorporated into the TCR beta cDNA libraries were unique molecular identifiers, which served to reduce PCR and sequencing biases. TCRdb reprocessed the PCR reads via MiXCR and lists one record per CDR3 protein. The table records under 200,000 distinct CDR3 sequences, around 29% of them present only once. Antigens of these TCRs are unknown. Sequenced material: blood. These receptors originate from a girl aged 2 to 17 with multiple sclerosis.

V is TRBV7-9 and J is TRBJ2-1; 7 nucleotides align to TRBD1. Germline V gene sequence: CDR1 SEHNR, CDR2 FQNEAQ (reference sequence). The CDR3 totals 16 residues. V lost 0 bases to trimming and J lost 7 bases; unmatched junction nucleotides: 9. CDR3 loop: CASSLARGGLRNEQFF. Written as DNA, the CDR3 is TGTGCCAGCAGCTTAGCCCGAGGGGGCTTGAGGAATGAGCAGTTCTTC.

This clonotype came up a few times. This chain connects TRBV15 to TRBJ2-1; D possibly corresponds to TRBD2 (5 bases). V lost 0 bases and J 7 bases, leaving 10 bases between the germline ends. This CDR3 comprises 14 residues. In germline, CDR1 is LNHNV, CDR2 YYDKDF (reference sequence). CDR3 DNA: TGTGCCACCAGCAGAGATCTAGCCGCAAATGAGCAGTTCTTC. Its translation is CATSRDLAANEQFF.

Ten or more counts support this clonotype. The CDR3 is CASSTGLRDTQYF. The CDR3 DNA is TGTGCCAGCAGCACAGGACTGCGAGATACGCAGTATTTT. The rearrangement uses TRBV28 and TRBJ2-3; D possibly matches TRBD1 or TRBD2 (5 bases each). From germline, CDR1 is MDHEN and CDR2 SYDVKM. This CDR3 contains 13 residues. The V gene lost 6 bases and the J gene lost 5 bases, with 12 bases spanning the gap.

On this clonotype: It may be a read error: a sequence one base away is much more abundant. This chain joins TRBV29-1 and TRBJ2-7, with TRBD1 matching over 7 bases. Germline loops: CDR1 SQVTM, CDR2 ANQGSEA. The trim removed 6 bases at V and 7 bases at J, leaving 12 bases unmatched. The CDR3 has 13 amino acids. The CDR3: CSVAGTDYNEQYF. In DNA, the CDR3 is TGCAGCGTAGCCGGGACAGATTACAATGAGCAGTACTTC.

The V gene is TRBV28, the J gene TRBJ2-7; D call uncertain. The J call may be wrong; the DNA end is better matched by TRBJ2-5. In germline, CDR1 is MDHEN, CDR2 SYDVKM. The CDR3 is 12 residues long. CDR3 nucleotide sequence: TGTGCCAGCAGTCCGACGAAAGAGACCCAGTACTTC. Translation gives CASSPTKETQYF.

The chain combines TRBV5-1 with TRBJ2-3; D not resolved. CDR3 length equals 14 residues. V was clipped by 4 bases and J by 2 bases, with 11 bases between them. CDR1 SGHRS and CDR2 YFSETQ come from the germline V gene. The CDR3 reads CASSHQTLTDTQYF. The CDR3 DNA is TGCGCCAGCAGCCATCAGACACTCACAGATACGCAGTATTTT.

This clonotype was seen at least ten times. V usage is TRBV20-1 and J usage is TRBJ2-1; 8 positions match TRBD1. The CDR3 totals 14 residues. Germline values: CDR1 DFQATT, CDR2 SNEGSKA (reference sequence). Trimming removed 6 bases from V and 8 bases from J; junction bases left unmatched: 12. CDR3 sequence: CSAWTGTYFDEQFF. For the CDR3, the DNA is TGCAGTGCCTGGACAGGGACTTATTTTGATGAGCAGTTCTTC.

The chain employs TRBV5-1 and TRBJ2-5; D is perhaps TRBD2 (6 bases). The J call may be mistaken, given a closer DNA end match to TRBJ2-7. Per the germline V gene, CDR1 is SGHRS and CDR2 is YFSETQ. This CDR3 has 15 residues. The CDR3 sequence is CASSLAGGVLDEQYF. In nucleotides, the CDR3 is TGCGCCAGCAGCTTGGCCGGCGGGGTCCTGGACGAGCAGTACTTC.

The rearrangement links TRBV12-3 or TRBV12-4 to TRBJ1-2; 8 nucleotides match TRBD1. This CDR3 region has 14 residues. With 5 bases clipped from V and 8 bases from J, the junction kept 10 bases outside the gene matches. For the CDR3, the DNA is TGTGCCAGCAGTATTGGGACAGGCCGGTGGGGCTACACCTTC. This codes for CASSIGTGRWGYTF.

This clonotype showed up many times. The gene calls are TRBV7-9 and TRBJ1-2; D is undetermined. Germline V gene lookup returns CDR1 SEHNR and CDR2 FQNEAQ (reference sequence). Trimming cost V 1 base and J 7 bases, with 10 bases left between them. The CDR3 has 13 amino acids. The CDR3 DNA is TGTGCCAGCAGCTTAGGGCCCGCGGCTGGCTACACCTTC. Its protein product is CASSLGPAAGYTF.

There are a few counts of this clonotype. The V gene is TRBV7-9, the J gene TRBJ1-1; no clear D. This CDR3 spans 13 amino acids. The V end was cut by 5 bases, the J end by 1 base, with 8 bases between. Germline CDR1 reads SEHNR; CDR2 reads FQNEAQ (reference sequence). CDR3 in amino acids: CASSTYQNTEAFF. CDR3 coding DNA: TGTGCCAGCAGCACATACCAGAACACTGAAGCTTTCTTT.

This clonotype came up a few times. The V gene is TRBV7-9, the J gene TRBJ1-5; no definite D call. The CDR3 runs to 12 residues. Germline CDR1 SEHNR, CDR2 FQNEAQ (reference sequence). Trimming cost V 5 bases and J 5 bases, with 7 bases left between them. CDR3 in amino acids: CASSPPYQPQHF. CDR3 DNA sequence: TGTGCCAGCAGCCCACCCTATCAGCCCCAGCATTTT. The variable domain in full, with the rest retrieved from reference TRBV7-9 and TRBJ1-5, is DTGVSQNPRHKITKRGQNVTFRCDPISEHNRLYWYRQTLGQGPEFLTYFQNEAQLEKSRLLSDRFSAERPKGSFSTLEIQRTEQGDSAMYLCASSPPYQPQHFGDGTRLSIL.

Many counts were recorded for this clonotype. CDR3 amino acids: CSARDWGTSRVTDTQYF. The CDR3 nucleotides are TGCAGTGCTAGAGATTGGGGGACTTCTCGGGTCACAGATACGCAGTATTTT. The V gene is TRBV20-1, the J gene TRBJ2-3; tentative D call: TRBD2 (6 bases). V shed 0 bases and J shed 2 bases, with 18 bases lying between them. This CDR3 has 17 residues. Germline-derived CDR1 and CDR2 are DFQATT and SNEGSKA (reference sequence).

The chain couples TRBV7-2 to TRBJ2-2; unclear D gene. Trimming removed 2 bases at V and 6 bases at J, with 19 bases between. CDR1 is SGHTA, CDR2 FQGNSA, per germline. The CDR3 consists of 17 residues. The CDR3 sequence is CASSLLVTQDGPGELFF. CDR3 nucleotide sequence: TGTGCCAGCAGCTTACTGGTAACGCAGGATGGTCCCGGGGAGCTGTTTTTT.

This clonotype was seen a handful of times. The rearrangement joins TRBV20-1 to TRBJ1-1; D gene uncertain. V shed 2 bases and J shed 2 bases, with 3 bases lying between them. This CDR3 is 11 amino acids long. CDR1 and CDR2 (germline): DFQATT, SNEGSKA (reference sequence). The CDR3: CSARINTEAFF. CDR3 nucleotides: TGCAGTGCTAGAATCAACACTGAAGCTTTCTTT.

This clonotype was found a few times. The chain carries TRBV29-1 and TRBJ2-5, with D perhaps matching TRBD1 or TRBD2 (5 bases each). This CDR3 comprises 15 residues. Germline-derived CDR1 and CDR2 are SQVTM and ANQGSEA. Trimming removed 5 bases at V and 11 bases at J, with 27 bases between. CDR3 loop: CSVPDGTQIYNEQYF. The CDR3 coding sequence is TGCAGCGTTCCCGACGGGACCCAAATCTACAATGAGCAGTACTTC.

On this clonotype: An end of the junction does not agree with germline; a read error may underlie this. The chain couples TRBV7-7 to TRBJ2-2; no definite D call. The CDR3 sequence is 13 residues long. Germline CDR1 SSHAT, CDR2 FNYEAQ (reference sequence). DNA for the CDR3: TGTGCTAGCAGGTCCGTTAATACCGGGGAGCTGTTTTTT. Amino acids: CASRSVNTGELFF.